Listed below are T cell receptor beta chains from one sample, sequenced in a study of long-term antiretroviral therapy in people with HIV. The protocol was immunoSEQ multiplex PCR, while the TCRdb copy is restricted to in-frame clones and leaves out a portion. The sample lists over 25,000 clones; 95% to 97% were seen once. The sequences come from unsorted PBMCs, collected about 6.6 years after starting antiretroviral therapy. These receptors were obtained from a man aged 25 to 40 with HIV. The CDR3 runs from the conserved cysteine through the conserved F or W. Size is stated for part of the rows, as once, few or many counts, or as a class when the clone is expanded.

cdr3_length: 13
clone_size: .
j_call: TRBJ2-2
v_call: TRBV9
cdr3_aa: CASSVVLHGELFF

cdr3_length: 16
clone_size: once
j_call: TRBJ2-7
v_call: TRBV4-3
cdr3_aa: CASSKNLGQGAGEQYF

cdr3_length: 16
clone_size: .
j_call: TRBJ1-1
v_call: TRBV5-6
cdr3_aa: CASSLRLPLGFTEAFF

cdr3_length: 15
clone_size: once
j_call: TRBJ2-1
v_call: TRBV9
cdr3_aa: CASSVGGLGANEQFF

cdr3_length: 12
clone_size: .
j_call: TRBJ1-1
v_call: TRBV7-2
cdr3_aa: CASRIGTVEAFF

cdr3_length: 17
clone_size: .
j_call: TRBJ1-3
v_call: TRBV10-3
cdr3_aa: CAISEPTGDTAGNTIYF

cdr3_length: 16
clone_size: .
j_call: TRBJ2-6
v_call: TRBV5-8
cdr3_aa: CASSLARDTGANVLTF

cdr3_length: 16
clone_size: .
j_call: TRBJ2-3
v_call: TRBV5-6
cdr3_aa: CASSLGLAGRSDTQYF

cdr3_length: 15
clone_size: .
j_call: TRBJ1-3
v_call: TRBV5-4
cdr3_aa: CASSPGQGVGNTIYF

cdr3_length: 13
clone_size: .
j_call: TRBJ2-5
v_call: TRBV7-9
cdr3_aa: CASRPGGLETQYF

cdr3_length: 17
clone_size: once
j_call: TRBJ2-6
v_call: TRBV7-3
cdr3_aa: CASSSRRSSSGANVLTF

cdr3_length: 16
clone_size: .
j_call: TRBJ2-7
v_call: TRBV27
cdr3_aa: CASSLWSGTLSYEQYF

cdr3_length: 16
clone_size: .
j_call: TRBJ1-1
v_call: TRBV6-5
cdr3_aa: CASSSAGVSLNTEAFF

cdr3_length: 11
clone_size: .
j_call: TRBJ1-2
v_call: TRBV19
cdr3_aa: CASSLGGGYTF

cdr3_length: 15
clone_size: .
j_call: TRBJ2-2
v_call: TRBV6-5
cdr3_aa: CASMPRAGGPGELFF

cdr3_length: 18
clone_size: .
j_call: TRBJ1-3
v_call: TRBV7-3
cdr3_aa: CASSLDRQFNSSGNTIYF